This T cell receptor beta chain was recovered during a study of response to subunit inactivated influenza vaccine. Study results and limitations: That few new T cells are recruited by each seasonal influenza vaccination was the authors' suggestion.

A single record per CDR3 protein comes from TCRdb applying MiXCR to the RT-PCR reads. Here the sample spans 600,000 to 850,000 distinct CDR3 sequences, around 15% being singletons. The germline gives CDR1 SGHRS, CDR2 YFSETQ. Between the trimmed V and J ends, which lost 0 bases and 6 bases, there was a span of 12 bases. The CDR3 is 15 residues long. As for this clonotype: What it recognizes is unknown.

The receptor was derived from a man aged 50 or older who received an inactivated influenza vaccine. The sample here was PBMCs from blood, taken 14 days before vaccination. The chain carries TRBV5-1 and TRBJ2-2; the D gene is possibly TRBD2 (5 bases). CDR3 loop: CASSLGADYSGELFF. Here the CDR3 DNA reads TGCGCCAGCAGCTTGGGGGCCGACTACTCCGGGGAGCTGTTTTTT.